A selection of T cell receptor beta chains follows, all from one sample in a study of shared clonotypes between healthy human individuals. Sequencing used immunoSEQ multiplex PCR; TCRdb keeps in-frame clones, though not all of them. The data contain 950,000 to 1,100,000 clones, approximately 78% of them singletons. The specimen sequenced was memory CD4+ T cells from PBMCs. These TCRs come from a man aged 18 to 30 in good health. Some clones in this sample may be carry-over from other donors' samples. CDR3s include the opening cysteine and the closing phenylalanine or tryptophan. A D gene is named only where the DNA matches it firmly. Not every row has a clone size; where given, it reads once, few, many or a size class.

>TRBJ1-1|few|NA|TRBV5-4
TGTGCCAGCAGCCGGACGGAGGGATACACTGAAGCTTTCTTT
CASSRTEGYTEAFF
>TRBJ2-3|NA|NA|TRBV5-8
TGTGCCAGCAGCAGTGGGGGCTGGAGGGATACGCAGTATTTT
CASSSGGWRDTQYF
>TRBJ2-2|NA|NA|TRBV7-9
TGTGCCAGCAGCTGGGACTTCGGAGACACCGGGGAGCTGTTTTTT
CASSWDFGDTGELFF
>TRBJ1-1|NA|NA|TRBV5-1
TGCGCCAGCAGTGTGAGCCCTACAGGGATTGACACTGAAGCTTTCTTT
CASSVSPTGIDTEAFF
>TRBJ1-2|NA|NA|TRBV4-2
TGTGCCAGCAGCCAAGTGGGGACAAAGGGTCCCGGCTACACCTTC
CASSQVGTKGPGYTF
>TRBJ2-2|NA|NA|TRBV28
TGTGCCAGCAGCTCGACGAACACCGGGGAGCTGTTTTTT
CASSSTNTGELFF
>TRBJ2-7|NA|NA|TRBV4-1
TGCGCCAGCAGCCAAGATCGGGCGATCAGCTCCTACGAGCAGTACTTC
CASSQDRAISSYEQYF
>TRBJ2-5|NA|TRBD2|TRBV6-5
TGTGCCAGCAGTTACTGGTCTAGCGGCCTCCAAGAGACCCAGTACTTC
CASSYWSSGLQETQYF
>TRBJ2-3|NA|NA|TRBV30
TGTGCCTGGATGCCATCCCTTGGGGCGGGACCCACAGATACGCAGTATTTT
CAWMPSLGAGPTDTQYF
>TRBJ2-4|once|TRBD2|TRBV19
TGTGCCAGTAGTATTGGGGCGGGAGTGAACATTCAGTACTTC
CASSIGAGVNIQYF
>TRBJ2-7|once|NA|TRBV5-1
TGCGCCAGCAGCTTGGACCGCTCCTACGAGCAGTACTTC
CASSLDRSYEQYF